This T cell receptor (beta chain) was found in a study of shared clonotypes between healthy human individuals. Produced via immunoSEQ multiplex PCR; TCRdb's table is partial and in-frame only. Of almost 750,000 clones listed, 55% to 75% are singletons. CDR1 and CDR2 (germline): SGHDN, FVKESK. Trimming pared 2 bases from V and 0 bases from J, leaving 6 bases between. The CDR3 consists of 14 residues. The sample was memory CD4+ T cells sorted from blood. Sample subset: CD45RA-negative fraction. This chain uses TRBV14 with TRBJ2-3; D gene ambiguous. The clonotype originates from a woman in her 30s in good health. CDR3: CASSQFYSTDTQYF. Written as DNA, the CDR3 is TGTGCCAGCAGCCAATTCTACAGCACAGATACGCAGTATTTT.